These 3 T cell receptor beta chains came from one sample sequenced in a study of regulatory T cells in long-lasting Graves disease. Library construction for TCR beta used iRepertoire HTBI primers and Arm-PCR of CDR3 regions. MiXCR was run by TCRdb on the multiplex PCR reads, yielding one entry per CDR3 protein. This table holds around 340,000 distinct CDR3 sequences, 15% to 20% found once. As to time point: persistent/refractory GD, antithyroid drugs over 5 years with positive TRAb. The TCR library was prepared using RNA isolated from PBMCs. Here the sequenced sample was peripheral blood mononuclear cells (PBMCs), taken when the disease was refractory, from a patient treated with antithyroid drugs. These receptors were taken from a female donor with Graves disease.

Ten or more counts support this clonotype. The V gene is TRBV12-3 or TRBV12-4, the J gene TRBJ2-7; D not resolved. V lost 8 bases to trimming and J lost 3 bases, with 8 bases between them. This CDR3 is 11 amino acids long. As DNA, the CDR3 is TGTGCCAGCGCCCGAGACTACGAGCAGTACTTC. This sequence encodes CASARDYEQYF.

The gene calls are TRBV5-8 and TRBJ2-5, with D perhaps given as TRBD1 or TRBD2 (6 bases each). There are 15 residues in the CDR3. Trimming cost V 2 bases and J 2 bases, with 13 bases left between them. Germline V gene data show CDR1 as SGHTS and CDR2 as YDEGEE. Here the CDR3 reads CASSFPGAPQETQYF. The CDR3 bases are TGTGCCAGCAGCTTTCCGGGGGCCCCGCAAGAGACCCAGTACTTC.

There are many counts of this clonotype. The CDR3 DNA follows: TGTGCCAGCAGCGACAGGGGCGGCTACACCTTC. Protein: CASSDRGGYTF. The chain joins TRBV6-2 or TRBV6-3 to TRBJ1-2; the match to TRBD1 covers 8 bases. Germline V gene sequence: CDR1 MNHEY, CDR2 SVGEGT. CDR3 length: 11 residues. Trimming cost V 6 bases and J 8 bases; bases outside gene matches: 2.